These 26 T cell receptor beta chains were all obtained from the same sample, sequenced in a study of beta chain features in type 1 diabetes. Their target antigens are unknown. Expressed TCRB transcripts were sequenced because the isolated RNA had all been reverse transcribed beforehand. TCRdb's table, derived via immunoSEQ multiplex PCR, lists solely in-frame clones and lacks some. Of a few hundred thousand clones listed, around 10% were seen once; the top ten hold 0.6%. Findings and caveats of the study: Patients with Type 1 diabetes showed moderately but significantly shorter TCRB CDR3s in all four CD4+ subsets.

The sequencing input was central memory CD4+ T cells from blood. The source is a young man with type 1 diabetes.

There are a few counts of this clone. V is TRBV7-8 and J is TRBJ2-3, with 9 nucleotides matching TRBD1. J gave up 1 base and V 5 bases, and 7 bases lay outside the gene matches. The CDR3 runs to 16 residues. Germline values: CDR1 SGHVS, CDR2 FQNEAQ. CDR3 in DNA: TGTGCCAGCAGCGGGCGACAGGGGGTTGGCACAGATACGCAGTATTTT. This codes for CASSGRQGVGTDTQYF.

This clone was counted at least ten times. This chain joins TRBV28 and TRBJ2-7, with TRBD1 matching 11 bases. This CDR3 is built from 15 residues. Germline V gene sequence: CDR1 MDHEN, CDR2 SYDVKM. Trimming removed 4 bases from V and 4 bases from J; junction bases left unmatched: 6. The CDR3 sequence: CASSSGQGASYEQYF. CDR3 nucleotide sequence: TGTGCCAGCAGTTCAGGACAGGGGGCCTCGTACGAGCAGTACTTC.

The chain uses TRBV10-3 and TRBJ2-7, with 11 nucleotides matching TRBD1. In germline, CDR1 is ENHRY, CDR2 SYGVKD. V gave up 5 bases and J gave up 5 bases; unmatched junction bases: 5. CDR3 length equals 14 residues. The CDR3 DNA reads as TGTGCCATCAGTTTGAGGACAGGGGGCGACGAGCAGTACTTC. It codes for CAISLRTGGDEQYF.

The J gene is TRBJ2-2, the V gene TRBV7-7; tentatively, D is TRBD2 (6 bases). Germline CDR1 is SSHAT and CDR2 is FNYEAQ (reference sequence). V lost 9 bases and J 2 bases, leaving 13 bases between the germline ends. The CDR3 runs to 14 residues. DNA for the CDR3: TGTGCCAGTAGTTGGGACTCTAACACCGGGGAGCTGTTTTTT. Its translation is CASSWDSNTGELFF.

This clone was seen only a few times. This sequence joins TRBV4-1 and TRBJ2-7; D is perhaps TRBD2 (6 bases). The CDR3 has 13 residues. V lost 4 bases and J lost 7, with 14 bases in between. Germline values: CDR1 MGHRA, CDR2 YSYEKL. The CDR3 protein is CASSLTLAGEQYF. The CDR3 coding sequence is TGCGCCAGCAGCCTAACTCTTGCGGGAGAGCAGTACTTC.

V is TRBV7-2 and J is TRBJ1-4; possible D gene TRBD1, 5 bases. Trimming shortened V by 9 bases and J by 5 bases, and 13 bases separated the two germline ends. Germline CDR1 SGHTA, CDR2 FQGNSA. The CDR3 has 13 residues. The DNA of the CDR3 is TGTGCCAGTCGACAGCGTTCCAATGAAAAACTGTTTTTT. Translating gives CASRQRSNEKLFF.

This clone occurred a few times. The chain joins TRBV11-2 to TRBJ2-6; no clear D. The CDR3 runs 15 residues. Trimming pared 3 bases from V and 1 base from J, leaving 7 bases between. Germline CDR1 and CDR2: SGHAT and FQNNGV. CDR3 protein: CASSFSISGANVLTF. The CDR3 nucleotides are TGTGCCAGCAGCTTCTCGATTTCTGGGGCCAACGTCCTGACTTTC.

As for this clone: Other DNA variants within this sample encode the same CDR3. This chain connects TRBV13 to TRBJ1-2, with unresolved D. Trimming stripped 2 bases from V and 2 bases from J, with 6 bases between. This CDR3 spans 13 amino acids. Germline CDR1 and CDR2: PRHDT and FYEKMQ (reference sequence). The CDR3 is CASSLSRNYGYTF. The CDR3 nucleotides are TGTGCCAGCAGCTTATCCAGGAACTATGGCTACACCTTC.

This clone was seen repeatedly, ten times or more. The rearrangement joins TRBV19 to TRBJ1-2, with D possibly TRBD1 on 6 matching bases. CDR1 is LNHDA, CDR2 SQIVND, per germline (reference sequence). The CDR3 loop spans 15 amino acids. V lost 5 bases to trimming and J lost 6 bases, with 19 bases between them. CDR3 loop: CASSLRTGDKDGYTF. The CDR3 region has the DNA TGTGCCAGTAGTCTAAGGACCGGGGACAAGGATGGCTACACCTTC.

This clone has more than one count but fewer than ten. This chain joins TRBV2 and TRBJ2-1; D gene unclear. Germline loops: CDR1 SNHLY, CDR2 FYNNEI. The V gene lost 1 base and the J gene lost 4 bases, with 14 bases spanning the gap. CDR3 size: 16 residues. CDR3 bases: TGTGCCAGCAGTGAAGGGTGGGATCAGAGGTACAATGAGCAGTTCTTC. It encodes CASSEGWDQRYNEQFF.

V usage is TRBV6-6 and J usage is TRBJ1-2; no firm D call. The CDR3 sequence is 12 residues long. Germline V gene lookup returns CDR1 MNHNY and CDR2 SVGAGI (reference sequence). Trimming removed 6 bases from V and 8 bases from J, with 13 bases in between. The CDR3 DNA sequence: TGTGCCAGCAGCTACAACAAGTACGGCTACACCTTC. It encodes CASSYNKYGYTF.

This rearrangement joins TRBV11-3 to TRBJ2-3, with 7 bases fitting TRBD1. J lost 5 bases, V lost 4 bases, and 6 bases had no gene match. The CDR3 totals 14 residues. Germline loops: CDR1 SGHNT, CDR2 YENEEA. The CDR3 is CASSSGTEKDTQYF. The CDR3 DNA reads TGTGCCAGCAGCTCCGGGACAGAAAAAGATACGCAGTATTTT.

This clone was counted between two and nine times. The V call is TRBV7-2, the J call TRBJ2-5, with a possible D match to TRBD2 (6 bases). The length of the CDR3 is 13 residues. V dropped 6 bases and J dropped 5 bases, with 13 bases sitting between them. Germline V lookup: CDR1 SGHTA, CDR2 FQGNSA. This CDR3 is CASRTGAGETQYF. CDR3 DNA sequence: TGTGCCAGCAGGACGGGAGCAGGGGAGACCCAGTACTTC.

The chain has TRBV28 and TRBJ1-2; D is perhaps TRBD1 (5 bases). The CDR3 loop spans 17 amino acids. Germline V gene lookup returns CDR1 MDHEN and CDR2 SYDVKM. With 3 bases removed from V and 0 bases from J, the gap between germline ends came to 17 bases. The CDR3 protein is CASSFLAGQGPNYGYTF. In DNA form, the CDR3 reads TGTGCCAGCAGTTTCCTGGCGGGGCAGGGCCCTAACTATGGCTACACCTTC.

This clone occurred many times. The rearrangement links TRBV5-5 to TRBJ2-7; D ambiguous. Trimming left V 1 base short and J 2 bases short, with 7 bases between. CDR3 length: 13 residues. Germline V gene sequence: CDR1 SGHKS, CDR2 YYEKEE (reference sequence). The CDR3: CASSLNGAYEQYF. The CDR3 DNA follows: TGTGCCAGCAGCTTGAACGGTGCCTACGAGCAGTACTTC.

This clone appeared a few times. The chain has TRBV19 and TRBJ1-5, with D possibly being TRBD1 (6 bases). Germline V gene sequence: CDR1 LNHDA, CDR2 SQIVND (reference sequence). The CDR3 spans 16 residues. V lost 3 bases and J lost 4, with 16 bases in between. CDR3 nucleotide sequence: TGTGCCAGTAGTATCAAGACAGGTACGTGGAATCAGCCCCAGCATTTT. The encoded protein is CASSIKTGTWNQPQHF.

The chain couples TRBV4-1 to TRBJ2-7; 9 bases line up with TRBD2. The CDR3 covers 17 residues. Germline V gene data show CDR1 as MGHRA and CDR2 as YSYEKL. V was clipped by 3 bases and J by 0 bases; unmatched bases: 9. CDR3 protein: CASSHDPLSGSSYEQYF. Written as DNA, the CDR3 is TGCGCCAGCAGCCACGATCCCCTTAGCGGGAGCTCCTACGAGCAGTACTTC.

This clone was seen many times. The chain joins TRBV14 to TRBJ2-5; D is perhaps TRBD2 (5 bases). Germline CDR1 and CDR2: SGHDN and FVKESK. This CDR3 has 14 residues. Deletions cut 1 base from V and 7 bases from J, with 13 bases between. The CDR3 DNA is TGTGCCAGCAGCCAAGGTCGTCTAGCCGGGACCCAGTACTTC. Its translation: CASSQGRLAGTQYF.

The chain employs TRBV2 and TRBJ1-5; 9 bases align to TRBD1. The germline V gene encodes CDR1 SNHLY and CDR2 FYNNEI. Trimming took 5 bases from V and 5 from J; bases not matched to a gene: 4. This CDR3 is built from 14 residues. DNA for the CDR3: TGTGCCAGCAGTATGGGACAGGGTCATCAGCCCCAGCATTTT. This gives the protein CASSMGQGHQPQHF.

With respect to this clone: Distinct nucleotide sequences in the sample also encode this CDR3. This rearrangement joins TRBV18 to TRBJ2-5, with a tentative D call TRBD1 (5 bases). Trimming removed 2 bases from V and 1 base from J, with 8 bases in between. Germline loops: CDR1 KGHSH, CDR2 LQKENI. This CDR3 is built from 14 residues. This chain's CDR3 is CASSPGQGQETQYF. CDR3 DNA sequence: TGTGCCAGCTCACCAGGGCAGGGCCAAGAGACCCAGTACTTC.

This clone has only a few counts. The chain has TRBV18 and TRBJ2-7; perhaps D is TRBD1 or TRBD2 (7 bases each). Deletions cut 3 bases from V and 7 bases from J, with 19 bases between. Germline CDR1 is KGHSH and CDR2 is LQKENI. This CDR3 is 15 amino acids long. Here the CDR3 reads CASSPPGRGGLEQYF. The CDR3 DNA is TGTGCCAGCTCACCCCCGGGCAGGGGGGGATTGGAGCAGTACTTC.

This clone came up a few times. This chain joins TRBV6-5 and TRBJ1-4, with unresolved D. This CDR3 contains 13 residues. Looked up from germline, CDR1 is MNHEY and CDR2 is SVGAGI. Between the trimmed V and J ends, which lost 8 bases and 8 bases, there was a span of 15 bases. The DNA of the CDR3 is TGTGCCAGCTGCCTGACCTGGAGGGAAAAACTGTTTTTT. Its translation: CASCLTWREKLFF.

This clone was counted a few times. V usage is TRBV5-4 and J usage is TRBJ1-3, with 12 positions matching TRBD1. The CDR3 is 18 residues long. J gave up 0 bases and V 5 bases, and 9 bases lay outside the gene matches. The germline CDR1 and CDR2 sequences are SGHNT and YYREEE (reference sequence). The CDR3 DNA follows: TGTGCCAGCAGTTCCGGGACAGGGGGCCTAAGCTCTGGAAACACCATATATTTT. Protein product: CASSSGTGGLSSGNTIYF.

This clone has only a few counts. This sequence joins TRBV7-8 and TRBJ2-7; no firm D call. V lost 3 bases, J lost 4 bases, and 10 bases lay in between. In germline, CDR1 is SGHVS, CDR2 FQNEAQ. The CDR3 sequence is 13 residues long. The CDR3 DNA reads TGTGCCAGCAGCTTTGCTCGGGCTTACGAGCAGTACTTC. Translating it yields CASSFARAYEQYF. Supplemented by reference TRBV7-8 and TRBJ2-7, the full variable domain reads GAGVSQSPRYKVAKRGQDVALRCDPISGHVSLFWYQQALGQGPEFLTYFQNEAQLDKSGLPSDRFFAERPEGSVSTLKIQRTQQEDSAVYLCASSFARAYEQYFGPGTRLTVT.

This clone was counted between two and nine times. V is TRBV4-1 and J is TRBJ2-2; no reliable D call. There are 13 residues in the CDR3. Germline V gene sequence: CDR1 MGHRA, CDR2 YSYEKL. V gave up 0 bases and J gave up 8 bases, with 7 bases separating them. The CDR3 nucleotides are TGCGCCAGCAGCCAAGAATGGGTTGGGGAGCTGTTTTTT. Encoded protein: CASSQEWVGELFF.

This clone was seen a few times. The CDR3 nucleotides read TGCGCCAGCAGCTTGCACTCTGGACAGGGGGCCGAGCAGTACTTC. Translated, it gives CASSLHSGQGAEQYF. The J gene is TRBJ2-7, the V gene TRBV5-1, with 11 bases lining up with TRBD1. The CDR3 runs 15 residues. The V gene end was trimmed by 1 base and the J gene end by 6 bases; junction bases not matched to a gene: 6. Germline CDR1 SGHRS, CDR2 YFSETQ. Complete variable domain (other parts from reference TRBV5-1 and TRBJ2-7): KAGVTQTPRYLIKTRGQQVTLSCSPISGHRSVSWYQQTPGQGLQFLFEYFSETQRNKGNFPGRFSGRQFSNSRSEMNVSTLELGDSALYLCASSLHSGQGAEQYFGPGTRLTVT.